This T cell receptor beta chain was recovered during a study of cytomegalovirus exposure and HLA in healthy donors. The study, taken as a whole, reports: Later analysis revealed greater clonal expansion in HLA-associated TCR beta chains than in equally common others.

The V end lost 4 bases, the J end lost 7 bases, and 16 bases lay between the germline ends. Germline CDR1 reads WSHSY; CDR2 reads SAAADI. The CDR3 is made up of 14 amino acids. Remarks on this clone: Antigen specificity is unknown.

The PCR employed 60 Vbeta primers together with 13 Jbeta primers. Using immunoSEQ multiplex PCR, the repertoire was profiled, and TCRdb retains in-frame clones only, with some absent. The table records about 130,000 clones, 81% of them present only once. Sequenced: PBMCs. The sequence came from a man aged 18 to 35 in good health and CMV-seronegative. This chain connects TRBV10-2 to TRBJ1-2; a possible D gene is TRBD1 (5 bases). The CDR3 here is CASSGGREDGGYTF. The CDR3 coding sequence is TGCGCCAGCAGTGGAGGCAGGGAGGATGGTGGCTACACCTTC.